This record covers a single T cell receptor beta chain. Its antigen is not identified. Germline values: CDR1 SGHTA, CDR2 FQGNSA. J lost 2 bases, V lost 5 bases, and 3 bases had no gene match. CDR3 length: 14 amino acids. Produced via immunoSEQ multiplex PCR; TCRdb's table is partial and in-frame only. Of 98,000 or so clones in the sample, approximately 94% were seen once. These data belong to a study of OX40 agonist ivuxolimab in advanced cancers. The study, taken as a whole, reports: At doses 0.1 to 3.0 mg/kg, CD4+ and CD8+ clones expanded.

This rearrangement joins TRBV7-2 to TRBJ2-1; 7 nucleotides align to TRBD1. The receptor comes from an adult with an advanced solid tumor such as melanoma, head and neck, liver or kidney cancer. The input for sequencing was CD4+ or CD8+ T cells sorted from blood, taken in a trial of the OX40 agonist ivuxolimab. CDR3 sequence (DNA): TGTGCCAGCAGCCCCGGACAGGCCTACAATGAGCAGTTCTTC. Amino acid sequence: CASSPGQAYNEQFF.